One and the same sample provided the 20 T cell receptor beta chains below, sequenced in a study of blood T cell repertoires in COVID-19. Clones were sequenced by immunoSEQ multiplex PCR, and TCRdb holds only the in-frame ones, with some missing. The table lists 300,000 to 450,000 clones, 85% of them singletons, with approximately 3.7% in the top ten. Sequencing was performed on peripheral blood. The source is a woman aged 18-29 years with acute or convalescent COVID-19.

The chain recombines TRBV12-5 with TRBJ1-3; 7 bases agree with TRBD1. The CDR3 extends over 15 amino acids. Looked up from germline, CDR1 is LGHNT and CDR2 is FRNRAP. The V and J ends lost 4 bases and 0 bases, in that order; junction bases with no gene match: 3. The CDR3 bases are TGTGCTAGTGGTTCGGGGACAGTCTCTGGAAACACCATATATTTT. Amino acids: CASGSGTVSGNTIYF.

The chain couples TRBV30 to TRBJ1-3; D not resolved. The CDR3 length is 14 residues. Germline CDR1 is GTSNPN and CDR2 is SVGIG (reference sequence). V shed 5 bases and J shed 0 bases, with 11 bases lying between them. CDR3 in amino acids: CAWQAGASGNTIYF. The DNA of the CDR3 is TGTGCCTGGCAGGCAGGCGCCTCTGGAAACACCATATATTTT.

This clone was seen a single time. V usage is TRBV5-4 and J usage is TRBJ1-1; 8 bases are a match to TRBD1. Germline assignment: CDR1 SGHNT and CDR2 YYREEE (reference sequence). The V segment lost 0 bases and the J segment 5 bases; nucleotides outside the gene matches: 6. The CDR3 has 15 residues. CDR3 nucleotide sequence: TGTGCCAGCAGCTTGGGGCAGGGGGCCGGAACTGAAGCTTTCTTT. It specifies CASSLGQGAGTEAFF.

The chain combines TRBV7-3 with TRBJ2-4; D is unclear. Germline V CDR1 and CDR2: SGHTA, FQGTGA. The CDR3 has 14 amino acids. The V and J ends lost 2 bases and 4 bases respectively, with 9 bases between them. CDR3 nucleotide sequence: TGTGCCAGCAGCTTACTGCCAGTGAAAAACATTCAGTACTTC. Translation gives CASSLLPVKNIQYF.

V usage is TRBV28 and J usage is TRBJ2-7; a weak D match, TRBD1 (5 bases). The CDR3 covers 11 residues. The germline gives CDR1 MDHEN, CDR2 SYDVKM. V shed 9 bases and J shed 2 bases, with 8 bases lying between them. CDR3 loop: CASMTAYEQYF. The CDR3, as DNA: TGTGCCAGTATGACAGCCTACGAGCAGTACTTC.

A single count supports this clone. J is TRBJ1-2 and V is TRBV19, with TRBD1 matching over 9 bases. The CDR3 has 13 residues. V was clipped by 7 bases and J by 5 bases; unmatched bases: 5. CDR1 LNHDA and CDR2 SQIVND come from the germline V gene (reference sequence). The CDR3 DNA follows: TGTGCCAGTACCCTGGACAGGGGTTATGGCTACACCTTC. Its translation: CASTLDRGYGYTF. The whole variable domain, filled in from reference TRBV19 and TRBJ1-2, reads DGGITQSPKYLFRKEGQNVTLSCEQNLNHDAMYWYRQDPGQGLRLIYYSQIVNDFQKGDIAEGYSVSREKKESFPLTVTSAQKNPTAFYLCASTLDRGYGYTFGSGTRLTVV.

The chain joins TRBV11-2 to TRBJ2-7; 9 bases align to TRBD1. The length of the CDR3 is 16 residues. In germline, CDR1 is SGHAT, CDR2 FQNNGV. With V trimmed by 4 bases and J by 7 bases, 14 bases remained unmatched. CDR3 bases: TGTGCCAGCAGCTATGGACAGGGGCTCTCCTACGTGGAGCAGTACTTC. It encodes CASSYGQGLSYVEQYF.

The CDR3 DNA is TGTGCCAGCAGCCAAAGCGGTAGCACAGATACGCAGTATTTT. Amino acid sequence: CASSQSGSTDTQYF. The J gene is TRBJ2-3, the V gene TRBV9, with D perhaps matching TRBD2 (5 bases). The CDR3 is made up of 14 amino acids. V was pared by 4 bases and J by 0 bases, with 9 bases between. CDR1 SGDLS and CDR2 YYNGEE come from the germline V gene.

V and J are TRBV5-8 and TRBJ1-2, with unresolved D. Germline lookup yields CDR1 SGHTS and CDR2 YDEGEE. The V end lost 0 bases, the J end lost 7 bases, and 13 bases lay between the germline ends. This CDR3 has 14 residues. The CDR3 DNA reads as TGTGCCAGCAGCTTGGAAAGAAGGGCGGGTGGCTACACCTTC. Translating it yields CASSLERRAGGYTF.

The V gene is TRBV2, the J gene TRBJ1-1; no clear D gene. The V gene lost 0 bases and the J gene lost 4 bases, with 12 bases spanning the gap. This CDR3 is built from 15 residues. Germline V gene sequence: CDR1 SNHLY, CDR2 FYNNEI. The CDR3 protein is CASSEAPRQFTEAFF. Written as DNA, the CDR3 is TGTGCCAGCAGTGAAGCCCCTAGGCAGTTCACTGAAGCTTTCTTT.

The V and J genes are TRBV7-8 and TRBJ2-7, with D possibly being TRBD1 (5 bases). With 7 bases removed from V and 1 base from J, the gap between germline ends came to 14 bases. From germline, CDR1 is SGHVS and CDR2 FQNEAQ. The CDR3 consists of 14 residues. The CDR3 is CASNDRDLSYEQYF. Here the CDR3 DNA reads TGTGCCAGCAACGACAGAGACCTTTCCTACGAGCAGTACTTC.

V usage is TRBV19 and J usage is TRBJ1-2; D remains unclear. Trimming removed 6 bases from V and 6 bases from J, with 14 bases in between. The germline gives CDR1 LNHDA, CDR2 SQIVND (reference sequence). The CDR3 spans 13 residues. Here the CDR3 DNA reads TGTGCCAGTAGCCTCCCCCCAGGCCATGGCTACACCTTC. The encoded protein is CASSLPPGHGYTF.

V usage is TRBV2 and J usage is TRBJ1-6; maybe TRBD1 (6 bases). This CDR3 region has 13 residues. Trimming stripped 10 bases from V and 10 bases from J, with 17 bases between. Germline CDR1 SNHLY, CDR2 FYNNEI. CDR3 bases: TGTGCCAACCCAGACAGGAAAGACTCACCCCTCCACTTT. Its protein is CANPDRKDSPLHF.

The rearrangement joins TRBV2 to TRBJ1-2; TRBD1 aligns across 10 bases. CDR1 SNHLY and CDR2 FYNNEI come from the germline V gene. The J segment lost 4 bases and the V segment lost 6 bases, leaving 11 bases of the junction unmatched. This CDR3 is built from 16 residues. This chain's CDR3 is CASSQSARDRGYGYTF. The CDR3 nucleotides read TGTGCCAGCAGCCAATCAGCCAGGGACAGGGGCTATGGCTACACCTTC.

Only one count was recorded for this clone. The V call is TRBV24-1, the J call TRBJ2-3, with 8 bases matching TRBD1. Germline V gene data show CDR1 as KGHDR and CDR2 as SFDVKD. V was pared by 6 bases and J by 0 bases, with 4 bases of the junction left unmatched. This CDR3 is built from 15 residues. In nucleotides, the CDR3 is TGTGCCACCAGTTTTACAGGGGGAAGCACAGATACGCAGTATTTT. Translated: CATSFTGGSTDTQYF.

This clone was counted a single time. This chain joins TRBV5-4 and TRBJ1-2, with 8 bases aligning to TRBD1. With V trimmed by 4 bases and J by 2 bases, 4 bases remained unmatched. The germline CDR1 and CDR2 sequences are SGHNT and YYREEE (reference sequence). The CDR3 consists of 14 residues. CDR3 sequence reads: CASSVWTGNYGYTF. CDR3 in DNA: TGTGCCAGCAGCGTGTGGACAGGGAACTATGGCTACACCTTC.

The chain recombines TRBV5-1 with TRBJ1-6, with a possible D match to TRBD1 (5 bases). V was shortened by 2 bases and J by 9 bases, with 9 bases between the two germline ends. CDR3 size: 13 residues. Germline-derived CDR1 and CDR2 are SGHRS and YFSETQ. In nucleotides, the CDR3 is TGCGCCAGCAGCTTCAGGGTGGGTTCACCCCTCCACTTT. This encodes CASSFRVGSPLHF.

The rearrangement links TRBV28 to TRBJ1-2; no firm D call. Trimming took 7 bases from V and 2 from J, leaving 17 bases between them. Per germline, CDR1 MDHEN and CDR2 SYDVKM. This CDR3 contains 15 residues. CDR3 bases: TGTGCCAGCATTTCCCCCGGTTGGGCCAACTATGGCTACACCTTC. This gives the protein CASISPGWANYGYTF.

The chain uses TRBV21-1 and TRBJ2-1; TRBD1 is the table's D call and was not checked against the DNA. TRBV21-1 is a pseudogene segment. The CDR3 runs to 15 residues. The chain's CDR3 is CASRTPGQGRDEQFF. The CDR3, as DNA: TGTGCCAGCAGAACTCCGGGACAGGGAAGGGATGAGCAGTTCTTC.

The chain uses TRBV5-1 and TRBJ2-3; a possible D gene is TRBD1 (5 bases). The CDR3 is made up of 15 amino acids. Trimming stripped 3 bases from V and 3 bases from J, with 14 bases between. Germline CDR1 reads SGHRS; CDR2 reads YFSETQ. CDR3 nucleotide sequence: TGCGCCAGCAGCTCCAGGGTCTTTAGTACAGATACGCAGTATTTT. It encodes CASSSRVFSTDTQYF.